Presented here are 27 T cell receptor beta chains from one specimen sequenced in a study of blood T cell repertoires in COVID-19. The protocol was immunoSEQ multiplex PCR, while the TCRdb copy is restricted to in-frame clones and leaves out a portion. This table holds roughly 200,000 clones, nearly 90% found once. The sequenced material came from peripheral blood. These receptors came from a woman aged 40-49 years who had recovered from COVID-19.

V usage is TRBV5-1 and J usage is TRBJ2-1; 9 bases fit TRBD2. This CDR3 has 15 amino acids. The germline CDR1 and CDR2 sequences are SGHRS and YFSETQ. V trimming: 5 bases; J trimming: 2 bases; junction bases outside the gene matches: 5. The CDR3 DNA reads TGCGCCAGCAGAAATAGCGGGAGCACCTACAATGAGCAGTTCTTC. Translation gives CASRNSGSTYNEQFF. The full variable domain, completed using reference TRBV5-1 and TRBJ2-1, is KAGVTQTPRYLIKTRGQQVTLSCSPISGHRSVSWYQQTPGQGLQFLFEYFSETQRNKGNFPGRFSGRQFSNSRSEMNVSTLELGDSALYLCASRNSGSTYNEQFFGPGTRLTVL.

The V call is TRBV3-1 (or the pseudogene TRBV3-2), the J call TRBJ2-7, with 7 bases lining up with TRBD2. This CDR3 region has 15 residues. The germline CDR1 and CDR2 sequences are LGHDT and YNNKEL (reference sequence). With V trimmed by 1 base and J by 6 bases, 9 bases remained unmatched. CDR3 DNA sequence: TGTGCCAGCAGCCAAGTGGGGACTATTTCGGGCGAGCAGTACTTC. Its translation: CASSQVGTISGEQYF.

V usage is TRBV19 and J usage is TRBJ1-1; D unresolved. This CDR3 has 13 amino acids. V was trimmed by 2 bases and J by 1 base, leaving 5 bases between them. Looked up from germline, CDR1 is LNHDA and CDR2 is SQIVND (reference sequence). The CDR3 DNA reads as TGTGCCAGTAGTATAACTGGGAACACTGAAGCTTTCTTT. This gives the protein CASSITGNTEAFF. Based on the CDR3 plus reference TRBV19 and TRBJ1-1, the full variable domain is DGGITQSPKYLFRKEGQNVTLSCEQNLNHDAMYWYRQDPGQGLRLIYYSQIVNDFQKGDIAEGYSVSREKKESFPLTVTSAQKNPTAFYLCASSITGNTEAFFGQGTRLTVV.

The chain recombines TRBV4-3 with TRBJ2-2; D gene unclear. This CDR3 is 16 amino acids long. Germline CDR1 is LGHNA and CDR2 is YSLEER. Trimming shortened V by 1 base and J by 4 bases, and 13 bases separated the two germline ends. Here the CDR3 reads CASSQGSQHATGELFF. CDR3 coding DNA: TGCGCCAGCAGCCAAGGATCACAGCATGCCACCGGGGAGCTGTTTTTT.

This clone was observed a few times. The chain joins TRBV30 to TRBJ1-3, with 7 bases matching TRBD1. The length of the CDR3 is 14 residues. Germline lookup yields CDR1 GTSNPN and CDR2 SVGIG (reference sequence). Germline trimming cut 5 bases from V and 3 bases from J; bases unmatched to any gene: 7. In DNA form, the CDR3 reads TGTGCCTGGGGACAGGCCATTTATGGAAACACCATATATTTT. Translating it yields CAWGQAIYGNTIYF.

The V and J genes are TRBV18 and TRBJ2-3, with TRBD1 matching 10 bases. The CDR3 length is 16 residues. Trimming cost V 4 bases and J 3 bases; bases outside gene matches: 7. Germline values: CDR1 KGHSH, CDR2 LQKENI. This CDR3 reads CASSRTGGSGTDTQYF. CDR3 nucleotide sequence: TGTGCCAGCTCACGGACAGGGGGGAGTGGTACAGATACGCAGTATTTT.

The chain couples TRBV18 to TRBJ1-1; D is unresolved. Germline V gene data show CDR1 as KGHSH and CDR2 as LQKENI. This CDR3 has 15 residues. Between the trimmed V and J ends, which lost 5 bases and 4 bases, there was a span of 17 bases. CDR3 protein: CASSEARRRVTEAFF. The DNA of the CDR3 is TGTGCCAGCTCAGAAGCCCGCCGGCGGGTCACTGAAGCTTTCTTT.

V gene TRBV7-8 combines with J gene TRBJ1-2, with 9 bases aligning to TRBD1. Looked up from germline, CDR1 is SGHVS and CDR2 is FQNEAQ. V lost 1 base and J lost 6; bases outside the gene matches: 6. The CDR3 has 15 amino acids. The CDR3 bases are TGTGCCAGCAGCTTAGTCGCCGGGACAGGGCATGGCTACACCTTC. As protein: CASSLVAGTGHGYTF.

This chain uses TRBV14 with TRBJ1-1, with D possibly being TRBD1 (5 bases). From germline, CDR1 is SGHDN and CDR2 FVKESK. Trimming pared 1 base from V and 4 bases from J, leaving 16 bases between. The CDR3 is 16 residues long. The DNA of the CDR3 is TGTGCCAGCAGCCAAGGGAGTTTAGGGGCCTTCACTGAAGCTTTCTTT. Translation gives CASSQGSLGAFTEAFF.

This chain connects TRBV19 to TRBJ1-5; 7 bases are a match to TRBD1. The CDR3 is made up of 18 amino acids. The V and J ends lost 3 bases and 0 bases, in that order; junction bases with no gene match: 11. Germline assignment: CDR1 LNHDA and CDR2 SQIVND (reference sequence). For the CDR3, the DNA is TGTGCCAGTAGTATCCCGACAGGGAGCAGGAATAGCAATCAGCCCCAGCATTTT. This encodes CASSIPTGSRNSNQPQHF. Looking up the rest from reference TRBV19 and TRBJ1-5 gives the full variable domain: DGGITQSPKYLFRKEGQNVTLSCEQNLNHDAMYWYRQDPGQGLRLIYYSQIVNDFQKGDIAEGYSVSREKKESFPLTVTSAQKNPTAFYLCASSIPTGSRNSNQPQHFGDGTRLSIL.

The V call is TRBV5-1, the J call TRBJ2-3, with no clear D. Germline values: CDR1 SGHRS, CDR2 YFSETQ. This CDR3 comprises 13 residues. Trimming removed 5 bases at V and 0 bases at J, with 7 bases between. The CDR3 nucleotides read TGCGCCAGCAGAGACGGGAGCACAGATACGCAGTATTTT. Protein: CASRDGSTDTQYF.

The chain employs TRBV19 and TRBJ2-7, with D perhaps matching TRBD2 (6 bases). CDR1 is LNHDA and CDR2 is SQIVND in the germline V gene (reference sequence). Trimming took off 3 bases at V and 7 bases at J, with 25 bases between the two ends. The CDR3 contains 17 residues. Written as DNA, the CDR3 is TGTGCCAGTAGTATGGAATTGGAGGGAGGCACGGTTGGGGAGCAGTACTTC. It is translated as CASSMELEGGTVGEQYF.

The chain is built from TRBV3-1 (or the pseudogene TRBV3-2) and TRBJ1-4; D may be TRBD1 (5 bases). CDR1 and CDR2 (germline): LGHDT, YNNKEL (reference sequence). This CDR3 comprises 17 residues. V dropped 1 base and J dropped 3 bases, with 15 bases sitting between them. CDR3 residues: CASSQAPGGRANEKLFF. CDR3 bases: TGTGCCAGCAGCCAAGCCCCGGGGGGTCGGGCTAATGAAAAACTGTTTTTT.

This sequence joins TRBV11-2 and TRBJ1-2; 7 positions agree with TRBD1. Germline V gene data show CDR1 as SGHAT and CDR2 as FQNNGV. CDR3 length: 16 amino acids. J lost 1 base, V lost 0 bases, and 5 bases had no gene match. CDR3 DNA: TGTGCCAGCAGCTTAGATGAGGACAGGCTTAACTATGGCTACACCTTC. Residues: CASSLDEDRLNYGYTF.

The chain employs TRBV19 and TRBJ2-5, with a tentative D call TRBD2 (6 bases). The germline V gene has CDR1 LNHDA and CDR2 SQIVND (reference sequence). The V end lost 4 bases, the J end lost 8 bases, and 20 bases lay between the germline ends. This CDR3 is built from 15 residues. CDR3 DNA sequence: TGTGCCAGTAGTACTAAACTAGCAGAGAAGAGAACCCAGTACTTC. Amino acids: CASSTKLAEKRTQYF. Filled out from reference TRBV19 and TRBJ2-5, the complete variable domain reads DGGITQSPKYLFRKEGQNVTLSCEQNLNHDAMYWYRQDPGQGLRLIYYSQIVNDFQKGDIAEGYSVSREKKESFPLTVTSAQKNPTAFYLCASSTKLAEKRTQYFGPGTRLLVL.

The chain links TRBV28 to TRBJ2-7; 7 bases align to TRBD2. V gave up 8 bases and J gave up 6 bases; unmatched junction bases: 10. The CDR3 has 13 residues. Germline CDR1 MDHEN, CDR2 SYDVKM. CDR3 DNA: TGTGCCAGCCTTGATCCTGGGGGGGGCGAGCAGTACTTC. Amino acids: CASLDPGGGEQYF.

The J gene is TRBJ2-3, the V gene TRBV12-5, with 7 bases lining up with TRBD2. CDR3 size: 16 residues. J gave up 2 bases and V 3 bases, and 8 bases lay outside the gene matches. Per germline, CDR1 LGHNT and CDR2 FRNRAP. The DNA for the CDR3 is TGTGCTAGTGGTTTTAACCGGGACTACGCCACAGATACGCAGTATTTT. Amino acids: CASGFNRDYATDTQYF.

This clone has more than one count but fewer than ten. This chain uses TRBV4-2 with TRBJ2-1; D may be TRBD1 (6 bases). Between the trimmed V and J ends, which lost 0 bases and 13 bases, there was a span of 16 bases. From germline, CDR1 is LGHNA and CDR2 YNFKEQ. The CDR3 loop spans 14 amino acids. The CDR3 loop is CASSQDRGRGFQFF. CDR3 coding DNA: TGTGCCAGCAGCCAAGATAGGGGCAGGGGTTTTCAGTTCTTC.

The CDR3 bases are TGCGCCAGCAGCTTGGAGAGGCGGAGATCCGGAAATCAGCCCCAGCATTTT. Protein sequence: CASSLERRRSGNQPQHF. V gene TRBV5-1 combines with J gene TRBJ1-5; D is uncertain. The CDR3 contains 17 residues. Germline assignment: CDR1 SGHRS and CDR2 YFSETQ. V lost 0 bases and J 4 bases, leaving 17 bases between the germline ends. Full variable domain (outside the CDR3, taken from reference TRBV5-1 and TRBJ1-5): KAGVTQTPRYLIKTRGQQVTLSCSPISGHRSVSWYQQTPGQGLQFLFEYFSETQRNKGNFPGRFSGRQFSNSRSEMNVSTLELGDSALYLCASSLERRRSGNQPQHFGDGTRLSIL.

The rearrangement links TRBV5-6 to TRBJ2-1; no definite D call. V was pared by 0 bases and J by 0 bases, with 7 bases between. The germline V gene has CDR1 SGHDT and CDR2 YYEEEE. This CDR3 contains 15 residues. Here the CDR3 DNA reads TGTGCCAGCAGCTTGGATCTTAGCTCCTACAATGAGCAGTTCTTC. Protein sequence: CASSLDLSSYNEQFF. Complete variable domain (other parts from reference TRBV5-6 and TRBJ2-1): DAGVTQSPTHLIKTRGQQVTLRCSPKSGHDTVSWYQQALGQGPQFIFQYYEEEERQRGNFPDRFSGHQFPNYSSELNVNALLLGDSALYLCASSLDLSSYNEQFFGPGTRLTVL.

This clone came up once. The V call is TRBV2, the J call TRBJ1-5; TRBD1 aligns across 10 bases. The germline V gene encodes CDR1 SNHLY and CDR2 FYNNEI. V gave up 4 bases and J gave up 7 bases; unmatched junction bases: 7. The CDR3 is made up of 15 amino acids. The CDR3 DNA is TGTGCCAGCAGTGCGGGGACAGGGGTCGGGCAGCCCCAGCATTTT. Residues: CASSAGTGVGQPQHF.

This sequence joins TRBV3-1 (or the pseudogene TRBV3-2) and TRBJ1-2, with D perhaps TRBD1 (5 bases). Germline assignment: CDR1 LGHDT and CDR2 YNNKEL (reference sequence). V lost 1 base and J 5 bases, leaving 17 bases between the germline ends. This CDR3 contains 16 residues. For the CDR3, the DNA is TGTGCCAGCAGCCAAGGGGGAGGGGTCGGAGATTATGGCTACACCTTC. Residues: CASSQGGGVGDYGYTF.

The chain has TRBV18 and TRBJ1-6; 7 bases are a match to TRBD1. CDR3 length equals 15 residues. V lost 3 bases, J lost 7 bases, and 6 bases stayed unmatched. Germline V gene data show CDR1 as KGHSH and CDR2 as LQKENI. The DNA for the CDR3 is TGTGCCAGCTCACCGAACAGGGGTATGAATTCACCCCTCCACTTT. As protein: CASSPNRGMNSPLHF.

V is TRBV29-1 and J is TRBJ1-2, with TRBD1 matching over 9 bases. Germline V lookup: CDR1 SQVTM, CDR2 ANQGSEA. Losses at the gene ends were 3 bases for V and 8 bases for J; bases not matched to a gene: 7. CDR3 length: 13 amino acids. CDR3 nucleotides: TGCAGCGTTGATGGTGGGACAGGGAAAGGCTACACCTTC. Its translation is CSVDGGTGKGYTF. Full variable domain (outside the CDR3, taken from reference TRBV29-1 and TRBJ1-2): SAVISQKPSRDICQRGTSLTIQCQVDSQVTMMFWYRQQPGQSLTLIATANQGSEATYESGFVIDKFPISRPNLTFSTLTVSNMSPEDSSIYLCSVDGGTGKGYTFGSGTRLTVV.

The chain employs TRBV3-1 (or the pseudogene TRBV3-2) and TRBJ1-1; D ambiguous. CDR3 length: 15 amino acids. CDR1 LGHDT and CDR2 YNNKEL come from the germline V gene (reference sequence). The V and J ends lost 4 bases and 4 bases respectively, with 16 bases between them. The CDR3 sequence: CASSPIYHGSTEAFF. The CDR3 coding sequence is TGTGCCAGCAGCCCAATTTATCATGGCTCCACTGAAGCTTTCTTT.

This chain links TRBV28 with TRBJ2-1; TRBD2 agrees at 10 bases. With 4 bases clipped from V and 7 bases from J, the junction kept 7 bases outside the gene matches. Germline V lookup: CDR1 MDHEN, CDR2 SYDVKM. This CDR3 comprises 15 residues. This CDR3 is CASSSAGGHYNEQFF. The CDR3 DNA follows: TGTGCCAGCAGTTCAGCGGGAGGGCATTATAATGAGCAGTTCTTC.

This clone was detected only once. The chain employs TRBV28 and TRBJ2-7; D may be TRBD2 (6 bases). Germline V gene data show CDR1 as MDHEN and CDR2 as SYDVKM. CDR3 length equals 14 residues. The V and J ends lost 3 bases and 4 bases respectively, with 13 bases between them. CDR3 coding DNA: TGTGCCAGCAGTTTTCCAGGGAGGATTTACGAGCAGTACTTC. It specifies CASSFPGRIYEQYF.